The present entry profiles one TCR beta chain with its context. Participants reported their clinical history, and cohort assignment relied on those reports. The sample originates from a study of blood T cell repertoires in COVID-19. For the study at large: Nucleic acid was either cDNA or gDNA, and it came from T cells, B-cell-depleted T cells, or PBMCs.

In the original processing: The authors estimated nucleated cell counts from reference gene primer amplification. Assay used: immunoSEQ multiplex PCR; TCRdb lists only in-frame clones, some missing. V and J calls and clone size follow that table, whereas D and trimming were derived from the DNA. The table includes roughly 320,000 clones, 80% to 90% detected once. The CDR3 is 17 residues long. Per the germline V gene, CDR1 is LGHDT and CDR2 is YNNKEL (reference sequence). The germline V and J ends were trimmed by 4 bases and 2 bases, with 18 bases remaining between them. The sequence came from a man in his thirties or forties who had recovered from COVID-19. The sample comprised PBMCs or T cells enriched from blood (not recorded which). The J gene is TRBJ2-1, the V gene TRBV3-1 (or the pseudogene TRBV3-2), with D tentatively TRBD2 (6 bases). DNA for the CDR3: TGTGCCAGCAGCCCCCGCGGGCCGCGGGACCCCTACAATGAGCAGTTCTTC. Translating gives CASSPRGPRDPYNEQFF.